This entry is about one T cell receptor beta chain. The antigen is unknown. These data come from a study of cytomegalovirus exposure and HLA in healthy donors. Study-level results: Presence/absence analyses supposed approximately even sequencing depth among donors.

A multiplex PCR was run with 60 Vbeta primers and 13 Jbeta primers. The protocol was immunoSEQ multiplex PCR, while the TCRdb copy is restricted to in-frame clones and leaves out a portion. The sample yields tens of thousands of clones, just under 85% seen once. Per germline, CDR1 MNHNS and CDR2 SASEGT. The CDR3 is 15 amino acids. V was pared by 5 bases and J by 4 bases, with 7 bases of the junction left unmatched. The origin of this receptor is a man in his forties or fifties in good health and CMV-seronegative. The source material was PBMCs. The V call is TRBV6-1, the J call TRBJ1-4, with 7 positions matching TRBD1. CDR3 sequence reads: CASSLGQLDNEKLFF. The CDR3 bases are TGTGCCAGCAGTTTGGGACAGCTCGATAATGAAAAACTGTTTTTT.